A single sample is the source of the 18 T cell receptor beta chains below, sequenced in a study of blood T cell repertoires in COVID-19. Assay used: immunoSEQ multiplex PCR; TCRdb lists only in-frame clones, some missing. This sample has 320,000 or so clones, with around nine tenths found just once. The material sequenced was PBMCs or T cells enriched from blood (not recorded which). These receptor sequences come from a man aged 30 to 39 who had recovered from COVID-19.

J is TRBJ2-3 and V is TRBV28, with 10 positions matching TRBD2. V was clipped by 5 bases and J by 4 bases; unmatched bases: 6. CDR3 size: 15 residues. Germline loops: CDR1 MDHEN, CDR2 SYDVKM. CDR3 nucleotides: TGTGCCAGCAGTACTAGCGGGGTCCTTGCAGATACGCAGTATTTT. This sequence encodes CASSTSGVLADTQYF.

This clone came up once. The V gene is TRBV6-2 or TRBV6-3, the J gene TRBJ2-3; 9 nucleotides align to TRBD2. This CDR3 has 16 amino acids. V was clipped by 4 bases and J by 2 bases; unmatched bases: 7. Germline V gives CDR1 MNHEY, CDR2 SVGEGT. CDR3 in DNA: TGTGCCAGCAGTTCTGGACTAGCGTCAGCCACAGATACGCAGTATTTT. Translating it yields CASSSGLASATDTQYF.

J is TRBJ2-3 and V is TRBV9; no clear D. The CDR3 has 15 amino acids. Germline values: CDR1 SGDLS, CDR2 YYNGEE. The V end lost 0 bases, the J end lost 0 bases, and 8 bases lay between the germline ends. The CDR3 is CASSVGHASTDTQYF. The CDR3 bases are TGTGCCAGCAGCGTAGGACATGCTAGCACAGATACGCAGTATTTT. Combining the CDR3 with reference TRBV9 and TRBJ2-3 gives the whole variable domain DSGVTQTPKHLITATGQRVTLRCSPRSGDLSVYWYQQSLDQGLQFLIQYYNGEERAKGNILERFSAQQFPDLHSELNLSSLELGDSALYFCASSVGHASTDTQYFGPGTRLTVL.

V and J are TRBV28 and TRBJ1-1, with D hard to call. The V gene's germline CDR1 is MDHEN and CDR2 SYDVKM. The CDR3 sequence is 14 residues long. V was clipped by 3 bases and J by 3 bases, with 11 bases between them. The CDR3 bases are TGTGCCAGCAGTTTCCGGGGAATAGACACTGAAGCTTTCTTT. Protein product: CASSFRGIDTEAFF.

The chain combines TRBV6-5 with TRBJ1-4; no clear D gene. Germline values: CDR1 MNHEY, CDR2 SVGAGI. The CDR3 is 14 amino acids. Trimming cost V 6 bases and J 7 bases, with 15 bases left between them. CDR3 DNA sequence: TGTGCCAGCAGCCAGGAACAGCCAAGTGAAAAACTGTTTTTT. Its protein is CASSQEQPSEKLFF.

The rearrangement joins TRBV28 to TRBJ1-5; no firm D call. Trimming cost V 5 bases and J 4 bases, with 9 bases left between them. There are 13 residues in the CDR3. The germline gives CDR1 MDHEN, CDR2 SYDVKM. The CDR3 DNA reads as TGTGCCAGCAGTGGAGGGTCTAATCAGCCCCAGCATTTT. As protein: CASSGGSNQPQHF.

A few counts support this clone. The V call is TRBV7-9, the J call TRBJ2-3, with a tentative D call TRBD1 (6 bases). Trimming removed 2 bases from V and 0 bases from J, with 12 bases in between. The germline V gene has CDR1 SEHNR and CDR2 FQNEAQ (reference sequence). This CDR3 comprises 16 residues. CDR3 protein: CASSLTGGRSTDTQYF. CDR3 nucleotide sequence: TGTGCCAGCAGCTTAACTGGGGGCCGAAGCACAGATACGCAGTATTTT.

This chain links TRBV23-1 with TRBJ1-6; maybe TRBD1 (6 bases). TRBV23-1 is flagged as an ORF with uncertain function. The CDR3 has 15 amino acids. Between the trimmed V and J ends, which lost 6 bases and 1 base, there was a span of 10 bases. The CDR3 here is CASSQQGSYNSPLHF. Written as DNA, the CDR3 is TGCGCCAGCAGCCAACAGGGATCCTATAATTCACCCCTCCACTTT.

The V call is TRBV9, the J call TRBJ1-1, with D unclear. The V and J ends lost 2 bases and 4 bases respectively, with 12 bases between them. Germline CDR1 is SGDLS and CDR2 is YYNGEE. CDR3 length: 14 residues. The CDR3 loop reads CASSVHGGITEAFF. CDR3 coding DNA: TGTGCCAGCAGCGTCCACGGAGGGATCACTGAAGCTTTCTTT. Variable domain in full (rest from reference TRBV9 and TRBJ1-1): DSGVTQTPKHLITATGQRVTLRCSPRSGDLSVYWYQQSLDQGLQFLIQYYNGEERAKGNILERFSAQQFPDLHSELNLSSLELGDSALYFCASSVHGGITEAFFGQGTRLTVV.

This chain connects TRBV4-1 to TRBJ2-5; D is ambiguous. In germline, CDR1 is MGHRA, CDR2 YSYEKL. V lost 0 bases and J lost 0, with 11 bases in between. CDR3 length: 16 residues. This CDR3 reads CASSQDIGTDQETQYF. The CDR3 DNA reads TGCGCCAGCAGCCAAGATATCGGCACAGACCAAGAGACCCAGTACTTC.

This clone was counted between two and nine times. V usage is TRBV11-3 and J usage is TRBJ2-2, with 7 bases that match TRBD1. CDR1 is SGHNT and CDR2 is YENEEA in the germline V gene. Trimming at V came to 3 bases and at J to 1 base, leaving 8 bases not matched to a gene. CDR3 length: 17 residues. CDR3 sequence: CASSLRSGTVNTGELFF. The CDR3 coding sequence is TGTGCCAGCAGCTTGAGATCCGGGACAGTGAACACCGGGGAGCTGTTTTTT.

The rearrangement links TRBV11-2 to TRBJ2-1; D is unclear. In germline, CDR1 is SGHAT, CDR2 FQNNGV. V dropped 5 bases and J dropped 13 bases, with 15 bases sitting between them. The CDR3 totals 12 residues. CDR3 in amino acids: CASSPRGPSQFF. CDR3 DNA sequence: TGTGCCAGCAGCCCCCGCGGCCCATCCCAGTTCTTC.

This rearrangement joins TRBV4-2 to TRBJ2-1, with 9 bases that match TRBD1. With 2 bases clipped from V and 0 bases from J, the junction kept 11 bases outside the gene matches. Germline V CDR1 and CDR2: LGHNA, YNFKEQ. CDR3 length: 19 residues. The CDR3 here is CASSQPGQGRESSYNEQFF. The DNA for the CDR3 is TGTGCCAGCAGCCAACCGGGACAGGGTCGGGAGAGCTCCTACAATGAGCAGTTCTTC.

This sequence joins TRBV7-9 and TRBJ1-2, with a possible D match to TRBD1 (6 bases). This CDR3 contains 14 residues. Germline V gives CDR1 SEHNR, CDR2 FQNEAQ (reference sequence). Trimming took 6 bases from V and 6 from J, leaving 17 bases between them. In DNA, the CDR3 is TGTGCCAGCAGTCTCCAAGGGGACAAAGATGGCTACACCTTC. Encoded protein: CASSLQGDKDGYTF.

The rearrangement links TRBV12-3 or TRBV12-4 to TRBJ1-1, with a possible D match to TRBD1 (5 bases). The CDR3 loop spans 12 amino acids. Trimming removed 6 bases from V and 3 bases from J, with 8 bases in between. The CDR3 sequence: CASRRDHTEAFF. In DNA, the CDR3 is TGTGCCAGCAGGCGGGACCACACTGAAGCTTTCTTT.

The chain combines TRBV15 with TRBJ2-5; 7 positions match TRBD1. CDR3 size: 16 residues. The germline V gene has CDR1 LNHNV and CDR2 YYDKDF (reference sequence). Unmatched junction bases numbered 11, after V lost 3 bases and J lost 4 bases. Written as DNA, the CDR3 is TGTGCCACCAGCAGGGGAAGACAGGGTTCGGCAGAGACCCAGTACTTC. Protein product: CATSRGRQGSAETQYF.

This chain joins TRBV10-3 and TRBJ2-5, with D unclear. The CDR3 contains 11 residues. Germline CDR1 and CDR2: ENHRY and SYGVKD. V was shortened by 2 bases and J by 5 bases, with 3 bases between the two germline ends. The DNA of the CDR3 is TGTGCCATCAGTGAGCGGGAGACCCAGTACTTC. It codes for CAISERETQYF.

The chain links TRBV28 to TRBJ2-2; D is perhaps TRBD2 (7 bases). The CDR3 contains 16 residues. Per germline, CDR1 MDHEN and CDR2 SYDVKM. Trimming shortened V by 6 bases and J by 3 bases, and 17 bases separated the two germline ends. DNA of the CDR3: TGTGCCAGCAGCCCGTGGGGGGGCCTAGACACCGGGGAGCTGTTTTTT. Translated: CASSPWGGLDTGELFF. Full variable domain (rest looked up from reference TRBV28 and TRBJ2-2): DVKVTQSSRYLVKRTGEKVFLECVQDMDHENMFWYRQDPGLGLRLIYFSYDVKMKEKGDIPEGYSVSREKKERFSLILESASTNQTSMYLCASSPWGGLDTGELFFGEGSRLTVL.